The sequence of this T cell receptor beta chain was determined in a study of cytomegalovirus exposure and HLA in healthy donors. Study-level points and caveats: Associated with cytomegalovirus, according to the listing, were 170 or so TCR beta chains. Differences between HLA loci emerged in a later analysis of TCR association rates, with DRB1 most and HLA-C fewest. In a later analysis, productive TCRs from donors in an Asian-associated ancestry cluster reportedly carried fewer N-insertions than the cohort mean.

The CDR3 covers 16 residues. V was pared by 1 base and J by 1 base, with 10 bases between. Germline V lookup: CDR1 KGHSH, CDR2 LQKENI. PCR used 60 Vbeta primers and 13 Jbeta primers. Original handling: About 10 million of tens of millions of unique TCR beta chains were shared, per a later count. The protocol was immunoSEQ multiplex PCR, while the TCRdb copy is restricted to in-frame clones and leaves out a portion. V, J and clone size are taken as reported in that table, and D and trimming were inferred from the DNA itself. The sample has some 150,000 clones, over 60% seen once. As regards this clone: The antigen is not known.

Sample: PBMCs. The V and J genes are TRBV18 and TRBJ2-2; D remains ambiguous. The source of this sequence is a male donor in good health and CMV-seronegative. CDR3 region: CASSPLSPGNTGELFF. The CDR3 nucleotides read TGTGCCAGCTCACCACTCTCCCCAGGGAACACCGGGGAGCTGTTTTTT.